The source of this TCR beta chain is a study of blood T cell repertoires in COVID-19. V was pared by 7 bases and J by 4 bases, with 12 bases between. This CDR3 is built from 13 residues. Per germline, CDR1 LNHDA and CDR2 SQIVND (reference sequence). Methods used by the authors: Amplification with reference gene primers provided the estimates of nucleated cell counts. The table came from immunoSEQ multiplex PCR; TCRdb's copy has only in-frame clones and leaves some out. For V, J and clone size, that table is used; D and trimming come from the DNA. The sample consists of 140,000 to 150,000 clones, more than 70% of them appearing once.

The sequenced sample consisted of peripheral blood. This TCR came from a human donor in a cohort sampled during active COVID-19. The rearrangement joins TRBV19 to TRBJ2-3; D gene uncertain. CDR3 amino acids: CASTGELADTQYF. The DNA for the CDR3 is TGTGCCAGTACGGGTGAACTGGCAGATACGCAGTATTTT.